The sequence of this TCR beta chain was determined in a study of monozygotic twins with inflammatory bowel disease. This CDR3 spans 16 amino acids. The germline gives CDR1 KGHDR, CDR2 SFDVKD. Following a re-call of the 5' RACE reads, TCRdb has one entry per CDR3 protein and lacks DNA. Its clone listing holds about 330,000 distinct CDR3 sequences. The sequenced sample consisted of blood. The V call is TRBV24-1, the J call TRBJ2-1; TCRdb's D call, TRBD1, is unchecked because there is no DNA. This TCR derives from a human donor with ulcerative colitis or Crohn's disease, or a healthy co-twin of an affected twin (not recorded which). This CDR3 reads CATSDPKGQGYNEQFF.